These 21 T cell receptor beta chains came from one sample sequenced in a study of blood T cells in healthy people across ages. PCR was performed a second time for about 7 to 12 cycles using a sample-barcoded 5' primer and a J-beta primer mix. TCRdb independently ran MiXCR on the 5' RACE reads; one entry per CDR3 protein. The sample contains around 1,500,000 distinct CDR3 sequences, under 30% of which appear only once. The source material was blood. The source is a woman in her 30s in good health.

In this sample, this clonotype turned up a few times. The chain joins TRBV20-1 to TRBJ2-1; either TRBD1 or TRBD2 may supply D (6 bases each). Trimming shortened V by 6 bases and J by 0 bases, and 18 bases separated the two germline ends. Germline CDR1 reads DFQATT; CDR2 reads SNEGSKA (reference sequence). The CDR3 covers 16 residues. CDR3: CSAHTPGASSYNEQFF. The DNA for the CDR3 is TGCAGTGCACATACCCCGGGGGCAAGCTCCTACAATGAGCAGTTCTTC.

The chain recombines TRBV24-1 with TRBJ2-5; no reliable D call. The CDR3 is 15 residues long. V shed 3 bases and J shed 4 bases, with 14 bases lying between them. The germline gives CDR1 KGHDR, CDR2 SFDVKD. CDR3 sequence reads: CATSDPTDTLETQYF. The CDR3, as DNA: TGTGCCACCAGTGATCCCACAGATACCCTAGAGACCCAGTACTTC.

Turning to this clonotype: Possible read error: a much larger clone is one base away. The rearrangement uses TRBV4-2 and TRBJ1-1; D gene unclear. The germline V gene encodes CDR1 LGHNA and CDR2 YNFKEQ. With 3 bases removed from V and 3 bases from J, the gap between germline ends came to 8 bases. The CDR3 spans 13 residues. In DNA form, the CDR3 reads TGTGCCAGCAGCCAGATGAAAGACACTGAAGCTTTCTTT. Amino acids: CASSQMKDTEAFF.

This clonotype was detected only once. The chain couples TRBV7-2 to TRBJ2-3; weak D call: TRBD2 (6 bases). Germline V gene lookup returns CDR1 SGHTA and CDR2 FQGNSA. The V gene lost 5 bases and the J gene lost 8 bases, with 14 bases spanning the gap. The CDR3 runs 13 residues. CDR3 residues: CASSALGGGTQYF. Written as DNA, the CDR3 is TGTGCCAGCAGCGCGCTCGGGGGAGGTACGCAGTATTTT.

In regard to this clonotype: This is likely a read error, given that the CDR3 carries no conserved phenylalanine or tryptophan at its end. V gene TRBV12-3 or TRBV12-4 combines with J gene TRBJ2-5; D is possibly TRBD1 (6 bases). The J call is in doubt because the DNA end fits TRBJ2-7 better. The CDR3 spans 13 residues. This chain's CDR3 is CASTRTATHEQYC. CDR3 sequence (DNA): TGTGCCAGCACCCGGACAGCGACGCACGAGCAGTACTGC.

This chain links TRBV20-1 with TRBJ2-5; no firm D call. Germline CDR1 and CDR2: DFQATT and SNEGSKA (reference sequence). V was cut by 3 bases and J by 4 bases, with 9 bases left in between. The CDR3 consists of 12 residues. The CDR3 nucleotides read TGCAGTGCTAGGCCCGCCGGAGAGACCCAGTACTTC. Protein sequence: CSARPAGETQYF.

The CDR3 here is CASSLVASNTEAFF. DNA for the CDR3: TGCGCCAGCAGCTTGGTGGCCAGTAACACTGAAGCTTTCTTT. The chain has TRBV5-1 and TRBJ1-1, with D unresolved. Germline values: CDR1 SGHRS, CDR2 YFSETQ. Trimming took off 0 bases at V and 2 bases at J, with 8 bases between the two ends. The CDR3 loop spans 14 amino acids.

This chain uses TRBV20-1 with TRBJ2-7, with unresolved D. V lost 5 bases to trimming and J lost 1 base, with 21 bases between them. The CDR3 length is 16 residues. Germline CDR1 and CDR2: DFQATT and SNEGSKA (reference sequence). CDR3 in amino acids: CSAYSPTEVLSYEQYF. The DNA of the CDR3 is TGCAGTGCTTACTCGCCTACAGAGGTGCTATCCTACGAGCAGTACTTC.

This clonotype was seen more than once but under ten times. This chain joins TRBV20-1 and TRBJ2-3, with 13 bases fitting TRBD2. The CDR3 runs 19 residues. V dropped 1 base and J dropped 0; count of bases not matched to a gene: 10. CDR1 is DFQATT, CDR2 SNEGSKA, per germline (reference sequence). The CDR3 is CSARGWGLAGSPSTDTQYF. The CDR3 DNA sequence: TGCAGTGCTAGAGGGTGGGGACTAGCGGGGTCTCCTAGCACAGATACGCAGTATTTT.

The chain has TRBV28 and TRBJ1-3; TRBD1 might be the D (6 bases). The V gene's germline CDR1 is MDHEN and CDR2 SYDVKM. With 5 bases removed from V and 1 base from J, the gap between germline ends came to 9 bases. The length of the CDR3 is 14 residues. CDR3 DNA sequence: TGTGCCAGCAGTCACAGGGTATCTGGAAACACCATATATTTT. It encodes CASSHRVSGNTIYF. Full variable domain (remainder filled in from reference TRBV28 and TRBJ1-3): DVKVTQSSRYLVKRTGEKVFLECVQDMDHENMFWYRQDPGLGLRLIYFSYDVKMKEKGDIPEGYSVSREKKERFSLILESASTNQTSMYLCASSHRVSGNTIYFGEGSWLTVV.

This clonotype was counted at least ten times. The CDR3 coding sequence is TGCAGTGCCAGGAGGGGACAGGGAGGGGAGACCCAGTACTTC. As protein: CSARRGQGGETQYF. V usage is TRBV20-1 and J usage is TRBJ2-5, with TRBD1 matching 9 bases. The CDR3 length is 14 residues. J was trimmed by 5 bases and V by 6 bases; bases with no gene match: 10. Germline V gene sequence: CDR1 DFQATT, CDR2 SNEGSKA (reference sequence).

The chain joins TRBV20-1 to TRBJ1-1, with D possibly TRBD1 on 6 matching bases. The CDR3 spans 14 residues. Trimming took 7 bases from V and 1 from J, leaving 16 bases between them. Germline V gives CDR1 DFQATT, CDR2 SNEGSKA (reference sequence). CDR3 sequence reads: CSVRTGSPNTEAFF. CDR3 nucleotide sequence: TGCAGTGTTCGAACAGGGTCCCCGAACACTGAAGCTTTCTTT.

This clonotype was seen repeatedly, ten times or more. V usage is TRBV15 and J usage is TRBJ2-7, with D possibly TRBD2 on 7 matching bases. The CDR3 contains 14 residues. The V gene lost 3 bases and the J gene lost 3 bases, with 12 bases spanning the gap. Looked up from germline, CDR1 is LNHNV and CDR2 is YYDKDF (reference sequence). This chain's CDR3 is CATSRGGAGYEQYF. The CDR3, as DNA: TGTGCCACCAGCAGGGGGGGGGCAGGCTACGAGCAGTACTTC.

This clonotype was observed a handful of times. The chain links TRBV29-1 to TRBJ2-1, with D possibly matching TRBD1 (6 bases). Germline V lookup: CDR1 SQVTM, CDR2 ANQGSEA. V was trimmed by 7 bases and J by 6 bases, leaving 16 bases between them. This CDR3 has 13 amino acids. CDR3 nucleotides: TGCAGCGGGCTACAGGGAGTCGGCAATGAGCAGTTCTTC. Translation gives CSGLQGVGNEQFF.

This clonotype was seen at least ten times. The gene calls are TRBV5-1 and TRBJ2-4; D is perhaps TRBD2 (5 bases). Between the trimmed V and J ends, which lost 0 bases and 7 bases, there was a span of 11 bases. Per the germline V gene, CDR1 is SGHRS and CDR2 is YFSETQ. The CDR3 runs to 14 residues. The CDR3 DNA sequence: TGCGCCAGCAGCTTGGAAGGAGGTGGGAACATTCAGTACTTC. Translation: CASSLEGGGNIQYF.

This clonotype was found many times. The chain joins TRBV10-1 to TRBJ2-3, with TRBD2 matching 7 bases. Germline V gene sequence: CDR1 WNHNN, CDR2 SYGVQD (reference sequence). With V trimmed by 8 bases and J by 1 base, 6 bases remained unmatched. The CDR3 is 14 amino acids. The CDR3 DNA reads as TGCGCCAGCTCCCAGCGGGACGGCACAGATACGCAGTATTTT. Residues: CASSQRDGTDTQYF.

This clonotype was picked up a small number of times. CDR3 nucleotides: TGTGCCACCAGTGAACCGAGACCCGGGGCAGGCAATGAGCAGTTCTTC. Amino acid sequence: CATSEPRPGAGNEQFF. V is TRBV24-1 and J is TRBJ2-1; perhaps D is TRBD1 or TRBD2 (5 bases each). Germline V lookup: CDR1 KGHDR, CDR2 SFDVKD. The CDR3 runs to 16 residues. V was shortened by 4 bases and J by 6 bases, with 18 bases between the two germline ends.

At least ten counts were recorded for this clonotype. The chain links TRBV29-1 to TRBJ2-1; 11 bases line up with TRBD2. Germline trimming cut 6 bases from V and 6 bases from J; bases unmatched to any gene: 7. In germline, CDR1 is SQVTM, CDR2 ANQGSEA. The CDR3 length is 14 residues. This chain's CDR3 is CSVALAGGPNEQFF. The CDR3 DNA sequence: TGCAGCGTGGCCCTAGCGGGGGGACCCAATGAGCAGTTCTTC.

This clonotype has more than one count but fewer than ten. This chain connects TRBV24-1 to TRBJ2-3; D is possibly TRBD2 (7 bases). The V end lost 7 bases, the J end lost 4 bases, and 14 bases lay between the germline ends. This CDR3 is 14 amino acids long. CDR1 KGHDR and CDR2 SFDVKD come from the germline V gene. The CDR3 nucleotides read TGTGCCACCAGGTCGGCGGGGGCGGCAGATACGCAGTATTTT. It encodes CATRSAGAADTQYF.

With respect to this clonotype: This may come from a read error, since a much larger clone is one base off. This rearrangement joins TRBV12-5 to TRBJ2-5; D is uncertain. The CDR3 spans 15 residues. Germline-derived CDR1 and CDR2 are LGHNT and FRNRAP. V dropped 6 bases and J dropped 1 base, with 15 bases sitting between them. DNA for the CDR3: TGTGCTAGTGGAAAAGGACGGTCAACCCAAGAGACCCAGTACTTC. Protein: CASGKGRSTQETQYF.

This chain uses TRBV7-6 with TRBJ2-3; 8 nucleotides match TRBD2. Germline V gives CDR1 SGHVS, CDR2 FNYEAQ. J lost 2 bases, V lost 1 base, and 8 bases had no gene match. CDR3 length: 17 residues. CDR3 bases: TGTGCCAGCAGCTTAGACCCGAGCGGGAGAGTCACAGATACGCAGTATTTT. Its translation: CASSLDPSGRVTDTQYF.